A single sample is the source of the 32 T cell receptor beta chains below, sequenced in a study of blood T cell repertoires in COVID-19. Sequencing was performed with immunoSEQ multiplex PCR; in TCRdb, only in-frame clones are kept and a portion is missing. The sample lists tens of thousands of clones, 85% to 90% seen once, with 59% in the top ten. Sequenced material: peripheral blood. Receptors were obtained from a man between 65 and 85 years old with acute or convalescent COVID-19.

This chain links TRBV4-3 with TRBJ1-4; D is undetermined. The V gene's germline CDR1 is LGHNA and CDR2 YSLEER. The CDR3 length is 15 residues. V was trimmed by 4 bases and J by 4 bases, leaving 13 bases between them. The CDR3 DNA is TGCGCCAGCAGCCCTAAACTACTTAATAATGAAAAACTGTTTTTT. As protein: CASSPKLLNNEKLFF.

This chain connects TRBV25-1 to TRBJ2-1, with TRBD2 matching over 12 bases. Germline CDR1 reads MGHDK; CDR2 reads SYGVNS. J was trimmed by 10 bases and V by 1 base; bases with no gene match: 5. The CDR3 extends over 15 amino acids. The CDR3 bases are TGTGCCAGCAGTGAATCACTAGCGGGGGGAATAGAGCAGTTCTTC. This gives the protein CASSESLAGGIEQFF.

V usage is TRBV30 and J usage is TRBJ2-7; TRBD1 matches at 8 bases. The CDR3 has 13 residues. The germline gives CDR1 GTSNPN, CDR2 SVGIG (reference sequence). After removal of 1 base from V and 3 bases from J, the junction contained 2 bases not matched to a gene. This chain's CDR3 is CAWSEDRDYEQYF. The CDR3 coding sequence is TGTGCCTGGAGTGAGGACAGGGACTACGAGCAGTACTTC.

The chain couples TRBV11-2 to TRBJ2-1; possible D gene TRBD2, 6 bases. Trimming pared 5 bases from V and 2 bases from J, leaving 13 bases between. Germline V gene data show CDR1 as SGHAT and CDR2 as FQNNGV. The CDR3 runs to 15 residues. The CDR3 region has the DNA TGTGCCAGCAGCCTTCAGCGGGCCCCCTACAATGAGCAGTTCTTC. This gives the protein CASSLQRAPYNEQFF.

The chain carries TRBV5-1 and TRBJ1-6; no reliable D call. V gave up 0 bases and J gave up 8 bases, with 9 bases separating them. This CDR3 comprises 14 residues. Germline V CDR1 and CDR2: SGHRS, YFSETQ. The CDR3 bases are TGCGCCAGCAGCTTGGGGCGGGGTTATTCACCCCTCCACTTT. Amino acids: CASSLGRGYSPLHF.

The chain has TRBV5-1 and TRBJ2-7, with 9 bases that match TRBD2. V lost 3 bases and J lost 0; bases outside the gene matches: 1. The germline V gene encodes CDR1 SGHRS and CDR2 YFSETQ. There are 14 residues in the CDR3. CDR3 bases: TGCGCCAGCAGCTCTAGCGGGATCTCCTACGAGCAGTACTTC. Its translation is CASSSSGISYEQYF.

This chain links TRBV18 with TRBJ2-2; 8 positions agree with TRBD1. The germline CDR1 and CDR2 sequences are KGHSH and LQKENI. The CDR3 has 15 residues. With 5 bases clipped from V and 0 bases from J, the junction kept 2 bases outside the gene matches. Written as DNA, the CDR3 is TGTGCCAGCTCAAGGACAGGGTCGAACACCGGGGAGCTGTTTTTT. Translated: CASSRTGSNTGELFF.

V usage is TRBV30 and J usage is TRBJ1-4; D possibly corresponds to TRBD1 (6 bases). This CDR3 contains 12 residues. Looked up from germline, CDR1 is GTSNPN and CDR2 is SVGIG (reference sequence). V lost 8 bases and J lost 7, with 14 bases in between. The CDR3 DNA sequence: TGTGCCGGCCTCTCACAGGGTGAAAAACTGTTTTTT. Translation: CAGLSQGEKLFF.

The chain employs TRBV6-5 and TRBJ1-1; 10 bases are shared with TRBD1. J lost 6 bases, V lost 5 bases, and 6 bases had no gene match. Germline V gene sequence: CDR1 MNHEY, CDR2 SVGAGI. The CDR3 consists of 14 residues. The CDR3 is CASSTRTGGAEAFF. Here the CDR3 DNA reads TGTGCCAGCAGTACTCGGACAGGGGGGGCTGAAGCTTTCTTT.

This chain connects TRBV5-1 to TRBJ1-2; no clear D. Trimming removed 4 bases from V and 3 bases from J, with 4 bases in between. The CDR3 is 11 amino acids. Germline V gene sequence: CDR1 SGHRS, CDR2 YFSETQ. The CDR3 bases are TGCGCCAGCAGCGAGGACTATGGCTACACCTTC. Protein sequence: CASSEDYGYTF.

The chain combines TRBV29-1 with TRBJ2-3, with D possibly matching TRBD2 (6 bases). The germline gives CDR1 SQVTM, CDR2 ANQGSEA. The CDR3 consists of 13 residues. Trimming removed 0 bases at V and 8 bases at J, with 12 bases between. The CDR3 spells CSVEDQGGVTQYF. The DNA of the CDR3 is TGCAGCGTTGAAGATCAAGGAGGGGTTACGCAGTATTTT.

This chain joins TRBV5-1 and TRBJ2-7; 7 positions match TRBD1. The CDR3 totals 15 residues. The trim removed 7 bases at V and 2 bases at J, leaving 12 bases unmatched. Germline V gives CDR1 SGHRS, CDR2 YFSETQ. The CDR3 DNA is TGCGCCAGCGCCGAATCTGGGACAGCCGCCTACGAGCAGTACTTC. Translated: CASAESGTAAYEQYF. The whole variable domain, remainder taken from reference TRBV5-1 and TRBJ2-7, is KAGVTQTPRYLIKTRGQQVTLSCSPISGHRSVSWYQQTPGQGLQFLFEYFSETQRNKGNFPGRFSGRQFSNSRSEMNVSTLELGDSALYLCASAESGTAAYEQYFGPGTRLTVT.

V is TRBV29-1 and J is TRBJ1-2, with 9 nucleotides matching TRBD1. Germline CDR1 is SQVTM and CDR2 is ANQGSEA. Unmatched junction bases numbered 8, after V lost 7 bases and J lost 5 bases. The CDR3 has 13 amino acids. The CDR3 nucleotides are TGCAGCGGGGGGGACAGGGATAGATATGGCTACACCTTC. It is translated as CSGGDRDRYGYTF.

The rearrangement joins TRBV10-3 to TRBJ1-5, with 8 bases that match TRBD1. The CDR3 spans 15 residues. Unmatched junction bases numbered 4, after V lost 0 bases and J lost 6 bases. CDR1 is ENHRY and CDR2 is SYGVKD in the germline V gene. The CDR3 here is CAISESMGQAQPQHF. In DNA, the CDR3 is TGTGCCATCAGTGAGTCGATGGGACAGGCTCAGCCCCAGCATTTT.

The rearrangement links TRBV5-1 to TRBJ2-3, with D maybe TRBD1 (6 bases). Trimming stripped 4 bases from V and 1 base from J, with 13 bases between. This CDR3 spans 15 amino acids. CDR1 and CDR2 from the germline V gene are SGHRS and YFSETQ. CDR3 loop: CASSLRQDGTDTQYF. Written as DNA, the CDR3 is TGCGCCAGCAGCCTTCGACAGGACGGCACAGATACGCAGTATTTT.

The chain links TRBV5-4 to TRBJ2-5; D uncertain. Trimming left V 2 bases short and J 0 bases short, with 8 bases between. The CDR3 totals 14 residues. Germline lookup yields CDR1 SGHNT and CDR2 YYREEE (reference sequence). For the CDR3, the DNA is TGTGCCAGCAGCTTTGTGGCGGACCAAGAGACCCAGTACTTC. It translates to CASSFVADQETQYF.

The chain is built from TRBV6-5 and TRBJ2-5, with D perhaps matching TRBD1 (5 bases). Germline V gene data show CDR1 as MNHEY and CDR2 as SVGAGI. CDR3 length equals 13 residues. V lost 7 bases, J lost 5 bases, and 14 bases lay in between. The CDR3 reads CASTGRAGETQYF. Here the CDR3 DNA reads TGTGCCAGCACAGGTCGGGCAGGGGAGACCCAGTACTTC.

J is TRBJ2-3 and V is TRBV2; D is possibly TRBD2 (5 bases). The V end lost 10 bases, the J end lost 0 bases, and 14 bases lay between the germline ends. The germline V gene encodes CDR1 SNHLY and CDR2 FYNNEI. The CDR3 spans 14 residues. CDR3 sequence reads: CATLPGESTDTQYF. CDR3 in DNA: TGTGCCACCCTACCCGGGGAAAGCACAGATACGCAGTATTTT.

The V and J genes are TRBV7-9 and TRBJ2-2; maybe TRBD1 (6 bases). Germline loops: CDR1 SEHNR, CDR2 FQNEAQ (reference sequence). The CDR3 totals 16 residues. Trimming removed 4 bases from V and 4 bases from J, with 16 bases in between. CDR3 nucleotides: TGTGCCAGCAGCTATCCTCAGGGGCTTATCACCGGGGAGCTGTTTTTT. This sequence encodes CASSYPQGLITGELFF.

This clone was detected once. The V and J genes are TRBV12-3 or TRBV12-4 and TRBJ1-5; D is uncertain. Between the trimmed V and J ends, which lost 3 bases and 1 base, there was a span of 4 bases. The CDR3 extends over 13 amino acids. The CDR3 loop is CASSLSSNQPQHF. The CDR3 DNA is TGTGCCAGCAGTTTGAGCAGCAATCAGCCCCAGCATTTT.

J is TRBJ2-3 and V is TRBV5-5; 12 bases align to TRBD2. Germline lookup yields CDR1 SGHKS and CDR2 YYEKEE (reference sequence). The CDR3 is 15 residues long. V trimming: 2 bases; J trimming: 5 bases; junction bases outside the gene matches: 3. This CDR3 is CASSFLAGGGDTQYF. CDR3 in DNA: TGTGCCAGCAGCTTCCTAGCGGGGGGGGGAGATACGCAGTATTTT.

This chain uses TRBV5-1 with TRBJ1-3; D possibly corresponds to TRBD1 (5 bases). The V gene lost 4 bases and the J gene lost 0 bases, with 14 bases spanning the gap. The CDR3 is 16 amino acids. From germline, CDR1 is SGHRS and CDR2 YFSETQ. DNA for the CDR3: TGCGCCAGCAGCATCGGGGACTTTAGCTCTGGAAACACCATATATTTT. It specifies CASSIGDFSSGNTIYF.

The CDR3, as DNA: TGTGCCAGCAGTTTCGTCAGGGGCGTCGGTAGGGATACGCAGTATTTT. Protein sequence: CASSFVRGVGRDTQYF. The chain employs TRBV28 and TRBJ2-3; tentatively, D is TRBD1 (6 bases). The CDR3 runs 16 residues. Per the germline V gene, CDR1 is MDHEN and CDR2 is SYDVKM. Trimming removed 3 bases from V and 6 bases from J, with 19 bases in between.

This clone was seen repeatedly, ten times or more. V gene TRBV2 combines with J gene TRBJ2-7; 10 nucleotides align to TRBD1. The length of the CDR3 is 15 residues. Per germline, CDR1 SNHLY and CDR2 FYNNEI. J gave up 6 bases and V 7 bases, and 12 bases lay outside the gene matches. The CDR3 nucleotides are TGTGCCAGCAATCAGCCGGGACAGGGGTTCGGCGAGCAGTACTTC. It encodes CASNQPGQGFGEQYF.

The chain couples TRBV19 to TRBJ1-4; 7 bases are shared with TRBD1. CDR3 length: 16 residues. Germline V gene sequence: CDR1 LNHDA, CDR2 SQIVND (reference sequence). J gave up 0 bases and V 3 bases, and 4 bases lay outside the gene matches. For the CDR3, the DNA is TGTGCCAGTAGTATCGACAGGGCTGCAACTAATGAAAAACTGTTTTTT. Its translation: CASSIDRAATNEKLFF.

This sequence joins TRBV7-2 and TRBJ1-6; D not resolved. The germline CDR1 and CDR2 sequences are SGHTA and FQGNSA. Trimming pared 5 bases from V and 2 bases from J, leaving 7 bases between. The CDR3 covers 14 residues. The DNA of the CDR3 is TGTGCCAGCAGCCCGCGGCCCTATAATTCACCCCTCCACTTT. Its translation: CASSPRPYNSPLHF.

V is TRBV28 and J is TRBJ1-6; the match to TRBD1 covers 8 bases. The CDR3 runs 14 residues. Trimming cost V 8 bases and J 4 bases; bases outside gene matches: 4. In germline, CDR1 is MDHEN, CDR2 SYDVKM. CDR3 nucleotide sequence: TGTGCCAGCCTACAGGGGGAGTATAATTCACCCCTCCACTTT. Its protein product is CASLQGEYNSPLHF.

The CDR3 loop reads CASSIRLTGYTF. DNA of the CDR3: TGTGCCAGTAGTATTCGACTGACCGGCTACACCTTC. The genes are TRBV19 and TRBJ1-2, with D hard to call. CDR3 length equals 12 residues. Germline loops: CDR1 LNHDA, CDR2 SQIVND (reference sequence). The V gene lost 3 bases and the J gene lost 8 bases, with 10 bases spanning the gap.

Written as DNA, the CDR3 is TGTGCCAGCAGTTTTCGATCAGGGTACGAGCAGTACTTC. It is translated as CASSFRSGYEQYF. The V gene is TRBV27, the J gene TRBJ2-7; a possible D gene is TRBD1 (5 bases). V lost 3 bases and J lost 4, with 10 bases in between. Germline V lookup: CDR1 MNHEY, CDR2 SMNVEV (reference sequence). The CDR3 is 13 amino acids.

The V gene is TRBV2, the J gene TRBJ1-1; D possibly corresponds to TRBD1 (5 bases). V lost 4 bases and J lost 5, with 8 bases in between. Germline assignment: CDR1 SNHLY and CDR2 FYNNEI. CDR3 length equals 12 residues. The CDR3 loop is CASSGSGTEAFF. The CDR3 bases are TGTGCCAGCAGTGGTTCAGGGACTGAAGCTTTCTTT.

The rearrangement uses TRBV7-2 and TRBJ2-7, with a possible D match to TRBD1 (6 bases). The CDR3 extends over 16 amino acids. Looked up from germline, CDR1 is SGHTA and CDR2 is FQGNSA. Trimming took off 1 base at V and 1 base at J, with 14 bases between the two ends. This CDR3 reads CASSLGGGAVSYEQYF. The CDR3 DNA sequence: TGTGCCAGCAGCTTAGGTGGGGGCGCGGTGTCCTACGAGCAGTACTTC.

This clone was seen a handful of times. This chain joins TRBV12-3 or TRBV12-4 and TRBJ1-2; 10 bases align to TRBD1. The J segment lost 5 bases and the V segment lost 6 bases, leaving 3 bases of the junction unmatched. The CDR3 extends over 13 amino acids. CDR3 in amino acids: CASRTGGVYGYTF. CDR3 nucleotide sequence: TGTGCCAGCAGGACAGGGGGCGTTTATGGCTACACCTTC.